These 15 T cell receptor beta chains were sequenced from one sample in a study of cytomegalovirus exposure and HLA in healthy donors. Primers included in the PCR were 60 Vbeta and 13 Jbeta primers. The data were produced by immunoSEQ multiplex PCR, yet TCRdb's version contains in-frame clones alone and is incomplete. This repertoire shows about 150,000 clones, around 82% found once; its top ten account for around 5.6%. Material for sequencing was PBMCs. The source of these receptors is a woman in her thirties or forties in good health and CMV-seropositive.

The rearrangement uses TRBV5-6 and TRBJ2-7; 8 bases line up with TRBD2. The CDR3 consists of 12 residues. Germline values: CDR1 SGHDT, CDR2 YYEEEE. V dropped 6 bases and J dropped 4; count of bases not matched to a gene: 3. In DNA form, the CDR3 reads TGTGCCAGCACTGGACTAGCTTACGAGCAGTACTTC. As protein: CASTGLAYEQYF. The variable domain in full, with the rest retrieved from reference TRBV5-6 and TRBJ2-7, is DAGVTQSPTHLIKTRGQQVTLRCSPKSGHDTVSWYQQALGQGPQFIFQYYEEEERQRGNFPDRFSGHQFPNYSSELNVNALLLGDSALYLCASTGLAYEQYFGPGTRLTVT.

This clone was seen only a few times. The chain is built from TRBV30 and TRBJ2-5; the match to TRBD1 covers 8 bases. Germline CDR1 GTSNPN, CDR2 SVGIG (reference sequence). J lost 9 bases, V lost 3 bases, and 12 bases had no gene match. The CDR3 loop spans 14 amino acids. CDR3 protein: CAWRRTGTWGSQYF. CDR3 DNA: TGTGCCTGGAGAAGGACAGGGACCTGGGGGTCCCAGTACTTC. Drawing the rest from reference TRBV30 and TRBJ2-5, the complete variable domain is SQTIHQWPATLVQPVGSPLSLECTVEGTSNPNLYWYRQAAGRGLQLLFYSVGIGQISSEVPQNLSASRPQDRQFILSSKKLLLSDSGFYLCAWRRTGTWGSQYFGPGTRLLVL.

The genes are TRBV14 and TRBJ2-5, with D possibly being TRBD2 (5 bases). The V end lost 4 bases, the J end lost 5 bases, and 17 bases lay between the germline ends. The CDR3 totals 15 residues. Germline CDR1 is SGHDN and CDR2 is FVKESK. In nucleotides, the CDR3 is TGTGCCAGCAGCCGGCCGTGGGAGTACGGGGAGACCCAGTACTTC. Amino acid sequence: CASSRPWEYGETQYF.

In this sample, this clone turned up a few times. The DNA of the CDR3 is TGTGCCAGCAGTAGACGGGGGGGCACTGAAGCTTTCTTT. Translating gives CASSRRGGTEAFF. The chain joins TRBV6-1 to TRBJ1-1, with a possible D match to TRBD1 (5 bases). The CDR3 covers 13 residues. V was pared by 5 bases and J by 4 bases, with 11 bases between. Germline CDR1 reads MNHNS; CDR2 reads SASEGT.

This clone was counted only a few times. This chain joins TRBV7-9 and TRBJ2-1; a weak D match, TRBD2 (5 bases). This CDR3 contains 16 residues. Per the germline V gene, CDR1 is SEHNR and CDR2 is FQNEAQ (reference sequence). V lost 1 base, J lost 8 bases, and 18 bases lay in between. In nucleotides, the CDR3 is TGTGCCAGCAGCTTAGGCGACGAAGCGGCCCGTGATGAGCAGTTCTTC. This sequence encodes CASSLGDEAARDEQFF.

CDR3 DNA sequence: TGTGCCAGCAGCCCTAGCGGAAGATACGAGCAGTACTTC. Translating gives CASSPSGRYEQYF. V usage is TRBV13 and J usage is TRBJ2-5; the match to TRBD2 covers 7 bases. The better agreement between TRBJ2-7 and the DNA end casts doubt on the J call. The V gene's germline CDR1 is PRHDT and CDR2 FYEKMQ (reference sequence). There are 13 residues in the CDR3.

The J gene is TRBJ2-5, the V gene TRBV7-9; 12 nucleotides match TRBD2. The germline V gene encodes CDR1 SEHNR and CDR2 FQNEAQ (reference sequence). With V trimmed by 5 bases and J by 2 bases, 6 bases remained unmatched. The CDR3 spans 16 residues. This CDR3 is CASSRRLAGDQETQYF. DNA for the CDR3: TGTGCCAGCAGCAGAAGACTAGCGGGAGATCAAGAGACCCAGTACTTC.

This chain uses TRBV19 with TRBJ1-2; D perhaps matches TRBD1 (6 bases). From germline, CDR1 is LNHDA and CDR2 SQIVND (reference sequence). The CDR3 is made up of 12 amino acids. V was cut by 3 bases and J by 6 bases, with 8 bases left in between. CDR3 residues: CASSIRGHGYTF. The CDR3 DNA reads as TGTGCCAGTAGTATCAGGGGCCATGGCTACACCTTC.

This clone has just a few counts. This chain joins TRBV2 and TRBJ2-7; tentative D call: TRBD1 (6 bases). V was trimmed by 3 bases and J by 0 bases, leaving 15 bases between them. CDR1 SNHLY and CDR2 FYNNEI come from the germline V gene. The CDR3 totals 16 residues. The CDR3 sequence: CASSDLGQPSSYEQYF. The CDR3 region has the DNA TGTGCCAGCAGTGACCTAGGACAGCCCAGCTCCTACGAGCAGTACTTC.

CDR3 coding DNA: TGTGCCAGCAGCCCTGCCCCGGGAGGATCAACCACAGATACGCAGTATTTT. Amino acids: CASSPAPGGSTTDTQYF. The chain joins TRBV7-3 to TRBJ2-3; 7 positions agree with TRBD2. The CDR3 sequence is 17 residues long. Germline V gene data show CDR1 as SGHTA and CDR2 as FQGTGA. V gave up 5 bases and J gave up 2 bases; unmatched junction bases: 13. Complete variable domain (other parts from reference TRBV7-3 and TRBJ2-3): GAGVSQTPSNKVTEKGKYVELRCDPISGHTALYWYRQSLGQGPEFLIYFQGTGAADDSGLPNDRFFAVRPEGSVSTLKIQRTERGDSAVYLCASSPAPGGSTTDTQYFGPGTRLTVL.

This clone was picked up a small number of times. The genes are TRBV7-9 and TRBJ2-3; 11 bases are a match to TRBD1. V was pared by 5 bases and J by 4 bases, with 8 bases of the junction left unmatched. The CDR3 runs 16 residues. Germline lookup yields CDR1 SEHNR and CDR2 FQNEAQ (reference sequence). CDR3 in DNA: TGTGCCAGCAGCCAAACCGGGACAGGGGGTTCAGATACGCAGTATTTT. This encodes CASSQTGTGGSDTQYF.

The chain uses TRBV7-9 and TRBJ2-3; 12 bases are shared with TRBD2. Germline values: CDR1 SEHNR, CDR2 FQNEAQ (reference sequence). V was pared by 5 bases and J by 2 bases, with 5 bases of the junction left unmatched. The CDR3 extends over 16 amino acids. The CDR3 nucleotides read TGTGCCAGCAGCAAAGGACTAGCGGGACACACAGATACGCAGTATTTT. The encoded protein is CASSKGLAGHTDTQYF.

The CDR3 sequence is CASSLGPTGGNEQFF. The CDR3 DNA reads as TGTGCCAGCAGCTTAGGGCCCACGGGAGGGAATGAGCAGTTCTTC. This sequence joins TRBV7-3 and TRBJ2-1; TRBD2 matches 8 bases. The CDR3 extends over 15 amino acids. Germline CDR1 reads SGHTA; CDR2 reads FQGTGA. J was trimmed by 7 bases and V by 2 bases; bases with no gene match: 7.

CDR3 sequence reads: CSAARDNEQFF. CDR3 DNA: TGCAGCGCTGCGAGGGACAATGAGCAGTTCTTC. The V and J genes are TRBV29-1 and TRBJ2-1, with D possibly being TRBD2 (5 bases). Looked up from germline, CDR1 is SQVTM and CDR2 is ANQGSEA. This CDR3 is built from 11 residues. V was trimmed by 7 bases and J by 5 bases, leaving 9 bases between them.

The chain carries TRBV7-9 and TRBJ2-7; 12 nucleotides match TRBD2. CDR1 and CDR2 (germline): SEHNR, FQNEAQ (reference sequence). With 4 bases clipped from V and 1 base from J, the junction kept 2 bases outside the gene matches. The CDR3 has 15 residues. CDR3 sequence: CASSSGLAGSYEQYF. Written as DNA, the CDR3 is TGTGCCAGCAGCTCCGGACTAGCGGGATCCTACGAGCAGTACTTC.